This T cell receptor beta chain was retrieved from a study of CD8 T cells in ankylosing spondylitis. Study-level points and caveats: Clones tied to disease were said to be significantly enriched in matched ankylosing spondylitis synovial fluid. A TCR beta motif of 7 to 9 highly homologous variants seemed to mark ankylosing spondylitis blood. Disease-linked clones had a CD8+ phenotype and relatively low frequency in peripheral blood.

The V end lost 3 bases, the J end lost 4 bases, and 12 bases lay between the germline ends. Germline assignment: CDR1 WSHSY and CDR2 SAAADI. The CDR3 has 14 residues. Preparation of TCR beta libraries was done by quantitative 5'-RACE with molecular barcodes. TCRdb recomputed calls from the 5' RACE reads with MiXCR, one row per CDR3 protein. The sample has a few hundred thousand distinct CDR3 sequences; over 15% are singletons. This clonotype appeared a few times. Its target is not known. This chain links TRBV10-2 with TRBJ1-1; D might be TRBD1 (6 bases). The specimen sequenced was blood, either unsorted or a sorted T cell fraction (not recorded which). The receptor was isolated from a male donor with ankylosing spondylitis or in good health (not recorded which). DNA of the CDR3: TGCGCCAGCAGTGACAGGGGTGGGGTCACTGAAGCTTTCTTT. Translated, it gives CASSDRGGVTEAFF.